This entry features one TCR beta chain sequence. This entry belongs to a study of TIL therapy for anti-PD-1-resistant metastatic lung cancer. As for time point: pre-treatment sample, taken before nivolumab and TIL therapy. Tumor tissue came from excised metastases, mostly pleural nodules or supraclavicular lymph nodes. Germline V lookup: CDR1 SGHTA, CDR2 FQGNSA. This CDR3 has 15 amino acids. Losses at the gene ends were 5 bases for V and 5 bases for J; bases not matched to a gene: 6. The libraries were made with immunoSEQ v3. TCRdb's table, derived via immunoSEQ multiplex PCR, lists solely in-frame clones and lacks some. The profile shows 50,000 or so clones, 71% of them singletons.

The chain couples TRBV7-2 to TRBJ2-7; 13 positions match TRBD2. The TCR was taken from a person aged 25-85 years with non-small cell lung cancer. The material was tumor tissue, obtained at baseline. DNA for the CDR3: TGTGCCAGCAGCAAAGGACTAGCGGGAGCAAACGAGCAGTACTTC. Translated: CASSKGLAGANEQYF.